This T cell receptor (beta chain) was sequenced during a study of OX40 agonist ivuxolimab in advanced cancers. Notes on the study in general: Clonal expansion from baseline to week 6 occurred in both CD4+ and CD8+ T cells. The study found that CD8+ T cells averaged more expanded clones than CD4+.

As regards this clone: What it binds is not known.

Sequenced by immunoSEQ multiplex PCR; TCRdb stores in-frame clones only, minus some. Among around 70,000 clones listed, 91% were seen once. This CDR3 has 15 amino acids. Germline trimming cut 5 bases from V and 5 bases from J; bases unmatched to any gene: 5. In germline, CDR1 is SGHAT, CDR2 FQNNGV. This chain links TRBV11-2 with TRBJ2-1; 11 bases match TRBD2. Specimen: CD4+ or CD8+ T cells sorted from blood, collected in a trial of the OX40 agonist ivuxolimab. The receptor was derived from an adult with an advanced solid tumor such as melanoma, head and neck, liver or kidney cancer. CDR3 in DNA: TGTGCCAGCAGCACCGGACTAGCGGGTCACAATGAGCAGTTCTTC. Protein: CASSTGLAGHNEQFF.